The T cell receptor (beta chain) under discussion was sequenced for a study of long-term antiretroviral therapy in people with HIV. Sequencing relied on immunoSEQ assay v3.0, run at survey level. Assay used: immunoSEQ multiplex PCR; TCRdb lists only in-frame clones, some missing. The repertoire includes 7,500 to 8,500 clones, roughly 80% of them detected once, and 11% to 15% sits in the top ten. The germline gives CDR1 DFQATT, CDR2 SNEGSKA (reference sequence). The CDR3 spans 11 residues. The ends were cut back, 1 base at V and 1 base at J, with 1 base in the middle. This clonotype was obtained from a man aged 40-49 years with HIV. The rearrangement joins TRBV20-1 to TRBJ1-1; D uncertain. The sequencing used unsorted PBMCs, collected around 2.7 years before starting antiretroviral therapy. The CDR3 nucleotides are TGCAGTGCTAGAGGGAACACTGAAGCTTTCTTT. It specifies CSARGNTEAFF.